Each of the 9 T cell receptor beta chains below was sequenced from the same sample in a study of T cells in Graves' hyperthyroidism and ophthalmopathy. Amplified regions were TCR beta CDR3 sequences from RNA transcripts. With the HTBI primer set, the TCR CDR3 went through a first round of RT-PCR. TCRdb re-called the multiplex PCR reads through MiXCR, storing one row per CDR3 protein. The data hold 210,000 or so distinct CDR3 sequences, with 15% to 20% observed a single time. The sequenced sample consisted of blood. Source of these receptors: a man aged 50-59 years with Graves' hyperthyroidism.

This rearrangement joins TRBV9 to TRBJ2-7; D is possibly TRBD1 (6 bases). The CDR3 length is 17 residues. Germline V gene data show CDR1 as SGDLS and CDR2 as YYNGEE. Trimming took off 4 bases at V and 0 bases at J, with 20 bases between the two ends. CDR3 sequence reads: CASSPNSFQQGSYEQYF. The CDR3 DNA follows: TGTGCCAGCAGCCCCAATTCGTTTCAACAGGGCTCCTACGAGCAGTACTTC.

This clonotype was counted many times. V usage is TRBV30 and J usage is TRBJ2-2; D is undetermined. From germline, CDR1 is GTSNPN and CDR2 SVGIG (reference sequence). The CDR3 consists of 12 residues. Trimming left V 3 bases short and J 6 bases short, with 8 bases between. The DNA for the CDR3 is TGTGCCTGGAGCCGGGTCCCCGGGGAGCTGTTTTTT. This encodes CAWSRVPGELFF.

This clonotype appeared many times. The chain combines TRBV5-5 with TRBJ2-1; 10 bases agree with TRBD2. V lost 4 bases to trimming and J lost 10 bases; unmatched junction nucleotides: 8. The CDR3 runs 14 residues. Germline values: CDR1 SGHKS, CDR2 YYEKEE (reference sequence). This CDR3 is CASSRAGLAEEQFF. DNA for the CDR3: TGTGCCAGCAGCCGAGCAGGACTAGCGGAGGAGCAGTTCTTC.

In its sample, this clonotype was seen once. The CDR3 DNA sequence: TGTGCCAGCAGTTTGAGGGAGTACACCGGGGAGCTGTTTTTT. Residues: CASSLREYTGELFF. The chain joins TRBV28 to TRBJ2-2, with a tentative D call TRBD2 (5 bases). The germline V and J ends were trimmed by 3 bases and 3 bases, with 8 bases remaining between them. Germline CDR1 is MDHEN and CDR2 is SYDVKM. The CDR3 sequence is 14 residues long.

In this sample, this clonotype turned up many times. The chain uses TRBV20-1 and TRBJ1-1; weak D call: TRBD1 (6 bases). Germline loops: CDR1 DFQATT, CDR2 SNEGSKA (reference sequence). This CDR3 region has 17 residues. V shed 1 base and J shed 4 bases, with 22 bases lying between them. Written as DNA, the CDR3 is TGCAGTGCTAGAGCCCTCCATTTGGCGGGGGGCGGCACTGAAGCTTTCTTT. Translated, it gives CSARALHLAGGGTEAFF.

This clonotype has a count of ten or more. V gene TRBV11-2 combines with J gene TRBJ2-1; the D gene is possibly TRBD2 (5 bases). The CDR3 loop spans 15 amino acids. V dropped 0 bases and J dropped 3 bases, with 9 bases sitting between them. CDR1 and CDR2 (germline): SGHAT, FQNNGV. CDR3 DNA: TGTGCCAGCAGCTTAGACCGGGGTTTCTACAATGAGCAGTTCTTC. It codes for CASSLDRGFYNEQFF. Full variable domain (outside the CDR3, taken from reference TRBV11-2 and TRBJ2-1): EAGVAQSPRYKIIEKRQSVAFWCNPISGHATLYWYQQILGQGPKLLIQFQNNGVVDDSQLPKDRFSAERLKGVDSTLKIQPAKLEDSAVYLCASSLDRGFYNEQFFGPGTRLTVL.

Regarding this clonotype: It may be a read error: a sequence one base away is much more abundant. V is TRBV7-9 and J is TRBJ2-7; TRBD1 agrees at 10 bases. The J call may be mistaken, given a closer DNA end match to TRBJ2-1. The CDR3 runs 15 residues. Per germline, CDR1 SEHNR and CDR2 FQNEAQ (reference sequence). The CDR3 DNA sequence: TGTGCCAGCAGCTTAGAGGGACAGGGGACCTACGAGCAGTTCTTC. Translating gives CASSLEGQGTYEQFF.

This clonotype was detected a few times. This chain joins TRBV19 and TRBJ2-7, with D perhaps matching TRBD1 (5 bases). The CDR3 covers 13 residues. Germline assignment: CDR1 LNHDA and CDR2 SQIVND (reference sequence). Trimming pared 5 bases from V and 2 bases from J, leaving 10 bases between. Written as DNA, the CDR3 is TGTGCCAGTAGTCCCCGGACAACCTACGAGCAGTACTTC. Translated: CASSPRTTYEQYF.

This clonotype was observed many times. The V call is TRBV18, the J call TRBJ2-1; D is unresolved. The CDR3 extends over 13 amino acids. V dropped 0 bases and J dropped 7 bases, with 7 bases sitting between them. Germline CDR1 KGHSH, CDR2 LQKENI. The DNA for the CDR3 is TGTGCCAGCTCACCACCGGGAAGTAATGAGCAGTTCTTC. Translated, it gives CASSPPGSNEQFF. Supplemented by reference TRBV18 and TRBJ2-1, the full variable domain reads NAGVMQNPRHLVRRRGQEARLRCSPMKGHSHVYWYRQLPEEGLKFMVYLQKENIIDESGMPKERFSAEFPKEGPSILRIQQVVRGDSAAYFCASSPPGSNEQFFGPGTRLTVL.